One sample yielded the 8 T cell receptor beta chains listed below, sequenced in a study of blood T cell repertoires in COVID-19. The method was immunoSEQ multiplex PCR; TCRdb's version includes in-frame clones alone and lacks a portion of them. The data hold 45,000 to 65,000 clones, with approximately 80% observed a single time. Input material: peripheral blood. These receptors came from a man aged 25-40 years with COVID-19, enrolled during active disease.

The V gene is TRBV2, the J gene TRBJ1-5; D perhaps matches TRBD1 (5 bases). Trimming cost V 7 bases and J 0 bases, with 19 bases left between them. The CDR3 contains 17 residues. Per the germline V gene, CDR1 is SNHLY and CDR2 is FYNNEI. The CDR3 DNA reads as TGTGCCAGCAAATTTGCCAGGGACGGGGGTAGCAATCAGCCCCAGCATTTT. This codes for CASKFARDGGSNQPQHF.

J is TRBJ1-4 and V is TRBV5-5, with TRBD1 as a possible D gene (5 bases). V lost 0 bases, J lost 11 bases, and 20 bases lay in between. CDR1 and CDR2 from the germline V gene are SGHKS and YYEKEE (reference sequence). This CDR3 has 16 residues. DNA for the CDR3: TGTGCCAGCAGCTTGGGGGAGGGACCCCCAACGGACAAACTGTTTTTT. Amino acid sequence: CASSLGEGPPTDKLFF.

This chain links TRBV11-2 with TRBJ2-6; D is ambiguous. This CDR3 has 14 amino acids. Trimming removed 4 bases at V and 4 bases at J, with 8 bases between. Germline V gives CDR1 SGHAT, CDR2 FQNNGV. The CDR3 DNA sequence: TGTGCCAGCAGCTCTACTTCGGGGGCCAACGTCCTGACTTTC. Translating gives CASSSTSGANVLTF.

The chain is built from TRBV5-6 and TRBJ2-5; tentatively, D is TRBD2 (6 bases). Trimming removed 4 bases from V and 1 base from J, with 8 bases in between. Germline lookup yields CDR1 SGHDT and CDR2 YYEEEE. The length of the CDR3 is 13 residues. CDR3: CASSEGLQETQYF. The CDR3 region has the DNA TGTGCCAGCAGCGAGGGACTCCAAGAGACCCAGTACTTC. Full variable domain (rest looked up from reference TRBV5-6 and TRBJ2-5): DAGVTQSPTHLIKTRGQQVTLRCSPKSGHDTVSWYQQALGQGPQFIFQYYEEEERQRGNFPDRFSGHQFPNYSSELNVNALLLGDSALYLCASSEGLQETQYFGPGTRLLVL.

The rearrangement joins TRBV30 to TRBJ1-4; D ambiguous. Germline loops: CDR1 GTSNPN, CDR2 SVGIG (reference sequence). This CDR3 contains 15 residues. Deletions cut 0 bases from V and 6 bases from J, with 14 bases between. CDR3 in DNA: TGTGCCTGGAGTGTAGGCGGAGGGCTATATGAAAAACTGTTTTTT. It yields the protein CAWSVGGGLYEKLFF.

V usage is TRBV5-5 and J usage is TRBJ1-1; D gene unclear. CDR3 length: 13 residues. The germline V gene has CDR1 SGHKS and CDR2 YYEKEE (reference sequence). The V and J ends lost 4 bases and 3 bases respectively, with 10 bases between them. CDR3 residues: CASSTAVDTEAFF. As DNA, the CDR3 is TGTGCCAGCAGCACCGCGGTAGACACTGAAGCTTTCTTT.

This sequence joins TRBV10-3 and TRBJ2-5; D possibly corresponds to TRBD1 (6 bases). The CDR3 consists of 15 residues. Germline-derived CDR1 and CDR2 are ENHRY and SYGVKD. V was clipped by 1 base and J by 0 bases, with 9 bases between them. DNA for the CDR3: TGTGCCATCAGTGAGTACAGGGATAACCAAGAGACCCAGTACTTC. Translating gives CAISEYRDNQETQYF.

This clone has more than one count but fewer than ten. V is TRBV5-5 and J is TRBJ2-2; TRBD1 aligns across 10 bases. Trimming at V came to 4 bases and at J to 3 bases, leaving 6 bases not matched to a gene. This CDR3 contains 16 residues. From germline, CDR1 is SGHKS and CDR2 YYEKEE (reference sequence). CDR3 bases: TGTGCCAGCAGCAGCGGACAGGGGGGGGACACCGGGGAGCTGTTTTTT. Translated, it gives CASSSGQGGDTGELFF.